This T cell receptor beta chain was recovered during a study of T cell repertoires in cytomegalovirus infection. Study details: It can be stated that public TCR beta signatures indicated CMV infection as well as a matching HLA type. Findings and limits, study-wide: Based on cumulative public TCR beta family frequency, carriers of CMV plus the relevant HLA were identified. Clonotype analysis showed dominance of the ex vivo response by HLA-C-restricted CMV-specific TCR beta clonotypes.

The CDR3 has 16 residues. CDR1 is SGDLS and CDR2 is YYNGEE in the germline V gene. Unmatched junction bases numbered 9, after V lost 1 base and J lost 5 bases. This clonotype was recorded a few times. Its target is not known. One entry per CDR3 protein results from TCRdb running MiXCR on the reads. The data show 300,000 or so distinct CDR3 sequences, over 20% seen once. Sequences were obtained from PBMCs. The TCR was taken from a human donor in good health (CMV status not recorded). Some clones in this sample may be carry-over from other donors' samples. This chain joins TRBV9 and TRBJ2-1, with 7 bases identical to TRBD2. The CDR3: CASSVSSGTRHNEQFF. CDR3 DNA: TGTGCCAGCAGCGTAAGCAGCGGGACTCGCCACAATGAGCAGTTCTTC.